This section outlines one T cell receptor (beta chain) sequence together with its context. Its antigen is not yet known. No quality values exist for individual bases; no much larger clone is one base distant. For sequencing of the TCRbeta CDR3 region, genomic DNA was extracted from the sorted cells. TCRbeta CDR3 regions were sequenced using the immunoSEQ Assay. The table comes from immuneACCESS by way of TCRdb, which keeps in-frame sequences with V and J called. Part of the clones is missing from these tables; in studies checked, under half for an unresolved V gene and the rest for unknown reasons. The sample table records 65,000 to 95,000 clones; about 92% of these occur just once. The ten biggest clones cover 0.53% of the sample. The record originates from a study of OX40 agonist ivuxolimab in advanced cancers. Notes on the research overall: Ivuxolimab was an agonistic, fully human IgG2 monoclonal antibody directed against OX40 (CD134), a costimulatory receptor. The paper describes the monotherapy dose-escalation part (N of about 57 patients) of the phase I trial of ivuxolimab. Peripheral TCRbeta sequencing aimed to test whether ivuxolimab altered TCR sequence diversity and caused clonal T-cell expansion. Among the approximately 50 dose-escalation patients, about 20 had hepatocellular carcinoma, roughly 15 melanoma, 9 renal cell carcinoma and 9 head and neck cancer. Partial responses were achieved by three dose-escalation patients, of whom one had hepatocellular carcinoma and two had cutaneous melanoma. The dose-escalation cohort was over 70% male with a mean age of approximately 59 years, ranging from roughly 20 to 85. Prior anti-PD-1, anti-PD-L1 or anti-CTLA-4 therapy was permitted, and checkpoint inhibitors had been received by about 36% of dose-escalation patients. Intravenous ivuxolimab was administered to patients every 2 weeks at six dose levels: 0.01, 0.1, 0.3, 1.5, 3 and 10 mg/kg. Study-wide findings and limitations: At doses of 0.1 to 3.0 mg/kg, clonal expansion of both CD4+ and CD8+ T cells in blood was seen between baseline and week 6. In the 0.1-3.0 mg/kg groups, partial responders had among the lowest normalized peripheral clonal expansion, particularly in CD8+ T cells. Low levels of normalized T-cell clonal expansion were also shown by some nonresponding patients. After ivuxolimab, more expanded clones were found on average in CD8+ T cells than in CD4+ T cells. Antigen specificity was not determined for the clonally expanded peripheral T cells.

There are 13 amino acids in the CDR3, from cysteine to phenylalanine inclusive. Only the CDR3 part of the read is kept: 39 bases, read in frame from the first base. From the germline V gene, CDR1 is SGHAT and CDR2 is FQNNGV. V is cut back by 5 bases and J by 6 bases, with 5 bases in the junction unmatched. The trial excluded patients who had a history of autoimmune disease or who were on systemic immunosuppression. Peripheral blood for TCR sequencing was drawn from every dose cohort at baseline, at cycle 4 day 1 and at cycle 7 day 1. The samples were drawn from a first-in-human, open-label, multicenter phase I dose-escalation trial of ivuxolimab. Adults with locally advanced or metastatic melanoma, renal cell, hepatocellular, or head and neck squamous cell carcinoma were enrolled in the trial. Before TCR sequencing, CD4+ and CD8+ T cells were separately sorted from peripheral blood.

The V and J genes are TRBV11-2 and TRBJ2-7; 9 of the junction bases match TRBD1. The sample was CD4+ or CD8+ T cells sorted from blood, taken in a trial of the OX40 agonist ivuxolimab. The sequence was collected from an adult with an advanced solid tumor such as melanoma, head and neck, liver or kidney cancer. Read as DNA, the sequence is TGTGCCAGCAGCCGGGACAGGGAAGGCGAGCAGTACTTC. This encodes CASSRDREGEQYF.